The clone carrying this TCR beta chain was seen many times. The sample originates from a study of T cell repertoires in cytomegalovirus infection. Study as a whole: Indications of both CMV infection and matching HLA type were provided by public TCR beta signatures.

TCRdb passed the reads through MiXCR, listing each CDR3 protein once. The data show about 180,000 distinct CDR3 sequences, with around an eighth seen just once and over 20% held by the top ten. Trimming stripped 1 base from V and 0 bases from J, with 7 bases between. The CDR3 consists of 16 residues. Per germline, CDR1 MGHRA and CDR2 YSYEKL. The receptor was derived from a human donor in good health (CMV status not recorded). Some clones in this sample may be carry-over from other donors' samples. The gene calls are TRBV4-1 and TRBJ1-6; D is ambiguous. Sequencing was carried out using PBMCs. The CDR3 bases are TGCGCCAGCAGCCAAGTGGTTAGCTCCTATAATTCACCCCTCCACTTT. It is translated as CASSQVVSSYNSPLHF.